The rows below give T cell receptor beta chains drawn from one sample of a study of beta chain features in type 1 diabetes. Repertoires were generated with immunoSEQ multiplex PCR, while TCRdb's copy carries only in-frame clones and drops some. This table has 900,000 or so clones, about a sixth appearing once. The specimen sequenced was naive CD4+ T cells from blood. Every receptor here comes from a woman aged 18-29 years in good health. Each CDR3 is given with its conserved first and last residue. The D gene is left open where the match is weak. The size field is filled for only some rows; it gives once, few, many or a size class.

abundance,j_gene,v_gene,d_gene,CDR3nt,CDR3aa
-,TRBJ2-1,TRBV2,-,TGTGCCAGCAATTTTCGAGGAGGTGAGCAGTTCTTC,CASNFRGGEQFF
few,TRBJ1-3,TRBV19,-,TGTGCCAGTAGTATTGGAGGGTCTGGAAACACCATATATTTT,CASSIGGSGNTIYF
few,TRBJ1-5,TRBV10-3,TRBD1,TGTGCCATCAAAGGACAGGAATATAGCAATCAGCCCCAGCATTTT,CAIKGQEYSNQPQHF
few,TRBJ1-5,TRBV7-2,-,TGTGCCAGCAGCTTTGAACAGGCGGGAAGGCCCCAGCATTTT,CASSFEQAGRPQHF
-,TRBJ2-5,TRBV2,-,TGTGCCAGCAGCCTAGTAACCCAGTACTTC,CASSLVTQYF
few,TRBJ1-1,TRBV4-3,-,TGCGCCAGCAGCCAAGATATGGTCAGACGCACTGAAGCTTTCTTT,CASSQDMVRRTEAFF
-,TRBJ1-1,TRBV28,-,TGTGCCAGCAGTTCTCCCCCTCGGAACACTGAAGCTTTCTTT,CASSSPPRNTEAFF
-,TRBJ2-7,TRBV4-3,-,TGCGCCAGCAGCCAAGATAATCGGGGTCGGGCGTACGAGCAGTACTTC,CASSQDNRGRAYEQYF
-,TRBJ1-1,TRBV19,-,TGTGCCAGTAGTAGGGGAGACACTGAAGCTTTCTTT,CASSRGDTEAFF
few,TRBJ2-1,TRBV5-1,-,TGCGCCAGCAGCTTTGAGGTTCCCAGTGAGCAGTTCTTC,CASSFEVPSEQFF
-,TRBJ2-2,TRBV2,TRBD2,TGTGCCAGCAGAGGGACTAGCGGGAGCCGGGAGCTGTTTTTT,CASRGTSGSRELFF
-,TRBJ2-1,TRBV25-1,TRBD2,TGTGCCAGCAGGACTAGCGGGACTTTTGAGCAGTTCTTC,CASRTSGTFEQFF
-,TRBJ2-3,TRBV7-3,TRBD2,TGTGCCAGCAGCGCCGGACTAGCGGGAGGTTTCAAAGATACGCAGTATTTT,CASSAGLAGGFKDTQYF
few,TRBJ1-2,TRBV2,TRBD1,TGTGCCAGCAATTCAGGGGGCGCGGATGGCTACACCTTC,CASNSGGADGYTF
-,TRBJ1-1,TRBV5-7,-,TGTGCCAGCAGCTTGTTGCACCCCATGGGAGGGAACACTGAAGCTTTCTTT,CASSLLHPMGGNTEAFF
few,TRBJ2-2,TRBV7-2,-,TGTGCCAGCAGCCAAAAACCGGGCGAGAACACCGGGGAGCTGTTTTTT,CASSQKPGENTGELFF
-,TRBJ1-1,TRBV4-2,-,TGTGCCAGCAGCCAAGGAGGAAGGATAGGGGCCTCTGAAGCTTTCTTT,CASSQGGRIGASEAFF
few,TRBJ1-2,TRBV7-2,TRBD1,TGTGCCAGCAGCTTGGGACAGGGGAGAGGGGGCTACACCTTC,CASSLGQGRGGYTF
-,TRBJ2-7,TRBV7-2,-,TGTGCCAGCAGCTTAGGGAAATACGAGCAGTACTTC,CASSLGKYEQYF
-,TRBJ2-5,TRBV15,-,TGTGCCACCAGCAGAGAAAGCGTTGGAGAGACCCAGTACTTC,CATSRESVGETQYF
few,TRBJ1-5,TRBV2,TRBD1,TGTGCCAGCAGTGAAAGGGGGCTTGAGGGTCATCAGCCCCAGCATTTT,CASSERGLEGHQPQHF
few,TRBJ2-1,TRBV27,TRBD2,TGTGCCAGCAGTTTATGGGCGGGAGGAACAGCAGAGGGTGAGCAGTTCTTC,CASSLWAGGTAEGEQFF
-,TRBJ2-5,TRBV21-1,-,TGTGCCAGCAGCAAAGGACAGCCAGGGACCCAGTACTTC,CASSKGQPGTQYF
-,TRBJ2-3,TRBV29-1,-,TGCAGCGTTTCCGGGATACACACAGATACGCAGTATTTT,CSVSGIHTDTQYF
few,TRBJ2-7,TRBV18,TRBD2,TGTGCCAGCTCACCGGGACTAGACTACGAGCAGTACTTC,CASSPGLDYEQYF
few,TRBJ2-3,TRBV27,-,TGTGCCAGCAGTTTATCGGGGAACAGGCACGGAGATACGCAGTATTTT,CASSLSGNRHGDTQYF
once,TRBJ2-5,TRBV7-8,-,TGTGCCAGCAGGACCTTTCGGGTAGGGGAAGAGACCCAGTACTTC,CASRTFRVGEETQYF
few,TRBJ2-5,TRBV7-9,-,TGTGCCAGCAGCCCCAGGCTTTCGGGTGGAGAGACCCAGTACTTC,CASSPRLSGGETQYF
-,TRBJ2-5,TRBV7-2,-,TGTGCCAGCAGCGACCCCCCAGAACAGACCCAGTACTTC,CASSDPPEQTQYF
few,TRBJ2-1,TRBV19,-,TGTGCCAGTAGTATAGGGACTCCCGCGTGGAATGAGCAGTTCTTC,CASSIGTPAWNEQFF
few,TRBJ2-5,TRBV5-4,-,TGTGCCAGCAGCTTGAGTGGGGGGACGGAGACCCAGTACTTC,CASSLSGGTETQYF
few,TRBJ1-2,TRBV29-1,-,TGCAGCGACACGGACGGGAACTATGGCTACACCTTC,CSDTDGNYGYTF
few,TRBJ2-7,TRBV29-1,-,TGCAGCGTTGCCCCTAGGGCTGGGTACGAGCAGTACTTC,CSVAPRAGYEQYF
few,TRBJ1-4,TRBV7-9,TRBD1,TGTGCCAGCAGCCCGGGACAGGACAATGAAAAACTGTTTTTT,CASSPGQDNEKLFF
-,TRBJ2-7,TRBV18,TRBD2,TGTGCCAGCTCCCTTGACGTGACTAGCGGATCCTACGAGCAGTACTTC,CASSLDVTSGSYEQYF
few,TRBJ2-1,TRBV4-3,-,TGCGCCAGCAGCCAAGATAGGAGGCGAGAGGGATTTAATGAGCAGTTCTTC,CASSQDRRREGFNEQFF
-,TRBJ2-7,TRBV9,TRBD1,TGTGCCAGCAGCGCGGGACAGGGAATCATTAGTCCCTACGAGCAGTACTTC,CASSAGQGIISPYEQYF
-,TRBJ1-2,TRBV29-1,-,TGCAGCACTTGGACGGGTGGCTACACCTTC,CSTWTGGYTF
few,TRBJ2-6,TRBV11-2,-,TGTGCCAGCAGCTTAAGGACATTAGAGTCTGGGGCCAACGTCCTGACTTTC,CASSLRTLESGANVLTF
-,TRBJ2-7,TRBV5-1,TRBD1,TGCGCCAGCAGCTTGGTGACAGGGGGCACCTACGAGCAGTACTTC,CASSLVTGGTYEQYF
few,TRBJ2-5,TRBV7-8,TRBD1,TGTGCCAGCAGCCACGGGACAGGGCAACAAGAGACCCAGTACTTC,CASSHGTGQQETQYF
-,TRBJ2-1,TRBV28,-,TGTGCCAGCAGTTTTCAAGGATCCTACAATGAGCAGTTCTTC,CASSFQGSYNEQFF
-,TRBJ2-7,TRBV4-3,-,TGCGCCAGCAGCCCACAGGGTCAAGGCGGGTACGAGCAGTACTTC,CASSPQGQGGYEQYF
few,TRBJ2-1,TRBV29-1,-,TGCAGCGTTGGGGGTCGGGGCACTAGCTCCTACAATGAGCAGTTCTTC,CSVGGRGTSSYNEQFF
few,TRBJ1-5,TRBV19,TRBD1,TGTGCCAGTAGCGACAGGGGAGACGTCGGAAGGTTCCAGCCCCAGCATTTT,CASSDRGDVGRFQPQHF
-,TRBJ2-7,TRBV5-1,TRBD1,TGCGCCAGCAGCTTGGCTCCGGGACAGAGATACGAGCAGTACTTC,CASSLAPGQRYEQYF
-,TRBJ2-1,TRBV4-2,-,TGTGCCAGCAGCCAAGCGGTACTAGGCGATACCCACAATGAGCAGTTCTTC,CASSQAVLGDTHNEQFF
-,TRBJ2-2,TRBV7-9,-,TGTGCCAGCAGCTTAGTTACTAGAATCACCGGGGAGCTGTTTTTT,CASSLVTRITGELFF
-,TRBJ1-5,TRBV28,-,TGTGCCAGCAGCACCCGGGGGTGGCCCCAGCATTTT,CASSTRGWPQHF
-,TRBJ1-1,TRBV28,-,TGTGCCAGCAGTTTAACGACAAAGAACACTGAAGCTTTCTTT,CASSLTTKNTEAFF
-,TRBJ2-5,TRBV27,-,TGTGCCAGCAGTTTGGGGGAGACCCAGTACTTC,CASSLGETQYF
-,TRBJ2-3,TRBV6-5,-,TGTGCCAGCAGTTTAGGGCCTGAGTTAGGAGATACGCAGTATTTT,CASSLGPELGDTQYF
few,TRBJ1-2,TRBV4-3,TRBD1,TGCGCCAGCAGCCCCGGGACAGTCCCGTTGAACTATGGCTACACCTTC,CASSPGTVPLNYGYTF
-,TRBJ2-7,TRBV11-1,TRBD2,TGTGCCAGCAGTAGCGGGAGGTACGAGCAGTACTTC,CASSSGRYEQYF
-,TRBJ2-2,TRBV18,-,TGTGCCAGCTCACCCTCCGGAGGCACCGGGGAGCTGTTTTTT,CASSPSGGTGELFF
few,TRBJ1-1,TRBV18,-,TGTGCCAGCTCACAACTACCCCGCGGCGAAGCTTTCTTT,CASSQLPRGEAFF
few,TRBJ1-2,TRBV28,-,TGTGCCAGCAGTCCCCCAGGGACGGGCAACTATGGCTACACCTTC,CASSPPGTGNYGYTF
few,TRBJ2-7,TRBV7-2,-,TGTGCCAGCAGCTTACTACCCAATCAGATATTTCCCTACGAGCAGTACTTC,CASSLLPNQIFPYEQYF